A selection of T cell receptor beta chains follows, all from one sample in a study of CD8+ T cells in alopecia areata. Generated by immunoSEQ multiplex PCR, the TCRdb table keeps only in-frame clones and is missing some. Of about 250,000 clones detected, approximately 60% appear once; the ten largest clones hold about 0.88%. Source: CD4+ T cells sorted from blood, taken between weeks 51 and 52, from a patient treated with tofacitinib. The receptors stem from a human donor with alopecia areata. The CDR3 runs from the conserved cysteine through the conserved F or W. The D gene is left open where the match is weak. Rows give clone size only sometimes, using once, few, many, or a class for an expanded clone.

v_gene	d_gene	j_gene	abundance	CDR3aa	CDR3nt
TRBV4-2	.	TRBJ2-3	.	CASSQEPKGPLSTDTQYF	TGTGCCAGCAGCCAAGAACCCAAAGGGCCCCTCAGCACAGATACGCAGTATTTT
TRBV7-3	.	TRBJ1-1	.	CASSLTPQENTEAFF	TGTGCCAGCAGCTTAACACCCCAAGAGAACACTGAAGCTTTCTTT
TRBV5-1	TRBD1	TRBJ1-2	few	CASRVGTGEGYTF	TGCGCCAGCAGAGTCGGGACAGGGGAAGGCTACACCTTC
TRBV27	.	TRBJ2-3	.	CASSARDKIARDTQYF	TGTGCCAGCAGTGCCCGGGACAAGATTGCCCGGGATACGCAGTATTTT
TRBV6-5	.	TRBJ1-5	.	CASSFSGFNQPQHF	TGTGCCAGCAGTTTCTCAGGATTCAATCAGCCCCAGCATTTT
TRBV29-1	.	TRBJ2-7	.	CSVVLQFHEQYF	TGCAGCGTTGTCCTACAATTCCACGAGCAGTACTTC
TRBV29-1	.	TRBJ2-3	.	CSVRSGTPTDTQYF	TGCAGCGTTCGTAGCGGAACCCCCACAGATACGCAGTATTTT
TRBV15	.	TRBJ2-7	few	CATSRRGSTYEQYF	TGTGCCACCAGCAGACGCGGCAGTACCTACGAGCAGTACTTC
TRBV6-6	.	TRBJ1-6	.	CASRADYNSPLHF	TGTGCCAGCAGAGCGGATTATAATTCACCCCTCCACTTT
TRBV5-4	.	TRBJ2-1	.	CASSLDGSSYNEQFF	TGTGCCAGCAGCTTGGACGGGAGCTCCTACAATGAGCAGTTCTTC
TRBV7-2	.	TRBJ2-7	.	CASSYDPISEQYF	TGTGCCAGCAGCTACGACCCGATCAGCGAGCAGTACTTC
TRBV10-3	.	TRBJ1-6	few	CAISDPDRNSPLHF	TGTGCCATCAGTGACCCGGATAGGAATTCACCCCTCCACTTT
TRBV7-3	.	TRBJ2-1	.	CASSSKPEEQFF	TGTGCCAGCAGCTCTAAACCGGAGGAGCAGTTCTTC
TRBV4-2	.	TRBJ2-3	.	CASSPAARGPGTDTQYF	TGTGCCAGCAGCCCCGCTGCGCGGGGGCCGGGCACAGATACGCAGTATTTT
TRBV7-8	.	TRBJ2-3	.	CASSRGHTDTQYF	TGTGCCAGCAGCCGTGGACACACAGATACGCAGTATTTT
TRBV29-1	.	TRBJ1-2	.	CSVEYLANYGYTF	TGCAGCGTTGAATACCTAGCTAACTATGGCTACACCTTC
TRBV5-6	.	TRBJ2-7	once	CASSWIRGAGEQYF	TGTGCCAGCAGCTGGATACGAGGGGCGGGCGAGCAGTACTTC
TRBV29-1	TRBD2	TRBJ2-1	few	CSVAASGGPDEQFF	TGCAGCGTTGCGGCTAGCGGGGGGCCGGATGAGCAGTTCTTC
TRBV29-1	.	TRBJ1-4	.	CSVAGVLGEKLFF	TGCAGCGTTGCGGGGGTCTTGGGTGAAAAACTGTTTTTT
TRBV5-1	TRBD1	TRBJ1-1	.	CASSLGQSRDRAFF	TGCGCCAGCAGCTTGGGCCAGAGCCGGGACAGAGCTTTCTTT
TRBV20-1	.	TRBJ2-1	.	CSAYSPGEQFF	TGCAGTGCTTACTCCCCAGGGGAGCAGTTCTTC
TRBV5-6	.	TRBJ1-2	.	CASSTGLNNYGYTF	TGTGCCAGCAGCACCGGTCTTAACAACTATGGCTACACCTTC
TRBV10-3	TRBD2	TRBJ2-3	few	CAISSGGADTQYF	TGTGCCATCAGTAGCGGGGGGGCGGATACGCAGTATTTT
TRBV4-2	TRBD1	TRBJ2-1	.	CASSQDPRTGVLSYNEQFF	TGTGCCAGCAGCCAAGACCCTCGGACAGGGGTTCTCTCCTACAATGAGCAGTTCTTC
TRBV7-2	TRBD2	TRBJ2-3	.	CASSISGGKDTQYF	TGTGCCAGCAGCATAAGCGGGGGTAAAGATACGCAGTATTTT
TRBV4-3	.	TRBJ2-7	many	CASSQGLGYEQYF	TGCGCCAGCAGCCAAGGACTAGGCTACGAGCAGTACTTC
TRBV6-1	.	TRBJ2-5	.	CASSEGHREETQYF	TGTGCCAGCAGTGAGGGACACCGGGAAGAGACCCAGTACTTC
TRBV5-6	.	TRBJ2-7	.	CASRSSGIAYEQYF	TGTGCCAGCAGGTCATCGGGCATCGCCTACGAGCAGTACTTC
TRBV29-1	.	TRBJ2-5	.	CSVGGRGETQYF	TGCAGCGTTGGGGGGCGAGGAGAGACCCAGTACTTC
TRBV7-9	.	TRBJ1-6	.	CASSLSGSPLHF	TGTGCCAGCAGCTTGTCGGGGTCACCCCTCCACTTT
TRBV4-3	.	TRBJ1-4	.	CASSQESGKLFF	TGCGCCAGCAGCCAAGAGAGCGGCAAACTGTTTTTT
TRBV30	.	TRBJ2-3	.	CAWSVAGHNTQYF	TGTGCCTGGAGTGTAGCAGGGCACAATACGCAGTATTTT
TRBV29-1	.	TRBJ2-7	few	CSVETGFGEQYF	TGCAGCGTTGAAACAGGGTTTGGCGAGCAGTACTTC